This record covers a single T cell receptor beta chain. This clonotype has just a few counts. Its antigen specificity is not known. No per-base quality is available; no much larger clone lies one base away. The donors were roughly 38 Caucasian individuals from Russia, aged roughly 6 to 90 years, who were systemically healthy. Ten milliliters of peripheral blood were drawn from each donor into EDTA-treated Vacutainer tubes. Ficoll-Paque density-gradient centrifugation was used to isolate PBMCs, with at least 7 million obtained per sample. Trizol reagent was used to extract total RNA from PBMCs, with at least 5 micrograms per sample. Naive CD45RAhigh/CD27high T cell percentages were measured by flow cytometry on a PBMC aliquot from every donor. This entry is derived from a study of blood T cells in healthy people across ages (dated by TCRdb to about 2015). Describing the broader study: Template switching captured roughly one uniquely barcoded TCR beta cDNA molecule per two T cells in model experiments. The donors were split into four age groups: young (average 16 years), middle-aged (more than 35), aged (approximately 60) and long-lived (82). Using deep sequencing normalized with unique cDNA molecular identifiers, the study measured how TCR beta repertoire diversity changes with age. To avoid experimental bias, donors of different ages were randomly spread across the sequencing lanes. The study analyzed two additional independent replicas of 1 million unique cDNA reads from the same blood draw for two donors, one aged 18 to 30 and one aged 80 or older. Overall study outcomes, separate from this receptor: Observed TCR beta diversity correlated strongly with the percentage of naive T cells measured by flow cytometry. Observed TCR beta diversity per million T cells fell roughly linearly with age, and a significant reduction was already apparent by age about 43. The long-lived group showed more naive CD4+ T cells, fewer expanded clones and increased TCR diversity than the aged group, suggesting age selection. Total diversity estimates from one million sequenced T cells were considered lower bounds and underestimates. Conclusive comparison of naive and antigen-experienced compartments was prevented by the profiling of bulk unsorted PBMCs. The CMV infection status of donors was not known, potentially confounding age-related changes in expanded clonotypes.

The library relied on 5' RACE. The sequencing machine was an Illumina HiSeq 2500. A second roughly 6 to 12 cycle PCR used a sample-barcoded 5' primer and a J-beta primer mix. A unique molecular identifier was introduced onto each TCR beta cDNA molecule by a template-switch 5' adaptor carrying 12 random nucleotides. Each sample yielded at least 2.5 million CDR3-containing paired-end reads. First-strand cDNA synthesis was performed from all RNA using the Mint cDNA synthesis kit, with priming by a TRBC-specific oligonucleotide. After uracil-DNA glycosylase treatment, a first 18-cycle PCR used universal primers M1SS and BC2_uni_R on all cDNA. From the authors' description of their analysis: For normalization, 1 million high-quality reads, each with a distinct molecular identifier, were randomly selected from each sample. Reads with shared molecular identifiers were discarded instead of being binned into consensus sequences. MiTCR, set to a Q25 quality threshold and the strictest error-elimination algorithm, was used for CDR3 identification, clonotype clustering and error correction. A nonparametric unseen species model with Euler transformation was used to estimate lower-bound total TCR beta diversity. TCRdb reworked the public reads: Q25 trimming with fastp, MiXCR clone assembly, productive beta chains retained. Rows with a matching CDR3 protein are joined into one entry that keeps the most common DNA and genes. The V and J calls and clone size are TCRdb's, not the authors'. This sample is represented by 650,000 to 950,000 distinct CDR3 sequences; more than 40% of them were singletons. The top ten clones comprise roughly 19% of the sample.

The germline V gene sets CDR1 to SGDLS and CDR2 to YYNGEE. The CDR3 measures 16 amino acids from cysteine to phenylalanine. Only the CDR3 DNA is retained, 48 bases long and in frame from the first base. V loses 0 bases, J loses 0 bases, and the germline ends lie 10 bases apart. Rearrangement joined TRBV9 to TRBJ2-1, with no confidently assigned D gene. The specimen sequenced was blood. The source of this sequence is a man between 60 and 70 years old in good health. For the CDR3, the sequence is CASSVDQASSYNEQFF. In nucleotides, the sequence is TGTGCCAGCAGCGTAGATCAGGCGAGCTCCTACAATGAGCAGTTCTTC. Reference TRBV9 and TRBJ2-1 genes cover what lies past the CDR3, so the full variable domain is DSGVTQTPKHLITATGQRVTLRCSPRSGDLSVYWYQQSLDQGLQFLIQYYNGEERAKGNILERFSAQQFPDLHSELNLSSLELGDSALYFCASSVDQASSYNEQFFGPGTRLTVL.